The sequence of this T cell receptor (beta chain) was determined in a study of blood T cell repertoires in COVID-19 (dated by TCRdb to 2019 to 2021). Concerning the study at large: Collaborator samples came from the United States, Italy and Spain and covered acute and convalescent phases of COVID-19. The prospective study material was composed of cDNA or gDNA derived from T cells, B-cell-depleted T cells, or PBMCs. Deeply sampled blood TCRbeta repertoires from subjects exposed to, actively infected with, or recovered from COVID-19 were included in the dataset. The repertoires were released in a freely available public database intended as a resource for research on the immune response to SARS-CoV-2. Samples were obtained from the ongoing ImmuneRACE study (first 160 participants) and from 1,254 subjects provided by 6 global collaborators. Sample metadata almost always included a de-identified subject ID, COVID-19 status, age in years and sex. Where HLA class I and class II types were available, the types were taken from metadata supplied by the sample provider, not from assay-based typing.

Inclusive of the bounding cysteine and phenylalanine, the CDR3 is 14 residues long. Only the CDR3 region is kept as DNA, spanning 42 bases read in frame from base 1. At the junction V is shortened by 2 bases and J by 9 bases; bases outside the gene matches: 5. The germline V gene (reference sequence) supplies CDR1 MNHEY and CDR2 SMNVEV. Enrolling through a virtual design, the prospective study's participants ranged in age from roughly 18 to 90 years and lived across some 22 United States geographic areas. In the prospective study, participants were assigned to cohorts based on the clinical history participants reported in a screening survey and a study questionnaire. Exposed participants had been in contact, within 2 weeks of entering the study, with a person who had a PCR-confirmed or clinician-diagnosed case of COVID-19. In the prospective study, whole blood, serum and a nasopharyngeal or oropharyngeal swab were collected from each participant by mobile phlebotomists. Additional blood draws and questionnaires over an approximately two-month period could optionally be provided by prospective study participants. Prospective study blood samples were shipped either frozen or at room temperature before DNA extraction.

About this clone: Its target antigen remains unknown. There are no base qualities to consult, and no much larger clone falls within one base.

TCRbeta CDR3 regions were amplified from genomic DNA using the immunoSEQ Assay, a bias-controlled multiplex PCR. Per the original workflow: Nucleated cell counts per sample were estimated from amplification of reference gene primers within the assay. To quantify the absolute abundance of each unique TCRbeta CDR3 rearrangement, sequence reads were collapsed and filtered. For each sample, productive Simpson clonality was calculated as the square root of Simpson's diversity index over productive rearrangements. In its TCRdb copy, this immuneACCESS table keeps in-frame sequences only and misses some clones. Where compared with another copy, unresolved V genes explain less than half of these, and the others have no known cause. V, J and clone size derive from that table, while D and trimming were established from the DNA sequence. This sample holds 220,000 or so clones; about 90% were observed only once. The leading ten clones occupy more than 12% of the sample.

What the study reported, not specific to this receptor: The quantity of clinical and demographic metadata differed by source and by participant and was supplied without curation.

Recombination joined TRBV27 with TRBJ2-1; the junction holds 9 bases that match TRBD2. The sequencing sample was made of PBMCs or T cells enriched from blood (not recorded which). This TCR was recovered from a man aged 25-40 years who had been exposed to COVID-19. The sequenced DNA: TGTGCCAGCAGTTTAGCGGGGGGGCTCATTGAGCAGTTCTTC. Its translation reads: CASSLAGGLIEQFF.